Below are 20 T cell receptor beta chains sequenced from a single sample in a study of T cells in Graves' hyperthyroidism and ophthalmopathy. Amplified TCR beta CDR3 regions derived from RNA transcripts. The study used the HTBI primer set for a first-round RT-PCR of the TCR CDR3. TCRdb called the multiplex PCR reads again in MiXCR, with one record for every CDR3 protein. The sample contains 96,000 or so distinct CDR3 sequences, under 65% of which appear only once. Sequenced: blood. The receptor source for this set is a woman aged 40 to 49 with Graves' hyperthyroidism.

The rearrangement joins TRBV5-4 to TRBJ2-6, with a tentative D call TRBD1 (6 bases). V lost 3 bases and J lost 4, with 8 bases in between. Per the germline V gene, CDR1 is SGHNT and CDR2 is YYREEE (reference sequence). The CDR3 has 14 residues. The CDR3 region has the DNA TGTGCCAGCAGCTCCGGGACAGGGGCCAACGTCCTGACTTTC. Translating it yields CASSSGTGANVLTF.

This sequence joins TRBV2 and TRBJ1-4; 8 positions match TRBD1. Germline V gene sequence: CDR1 SNHLY, CDR2 FYNNEI. V shed 5 bases and J 5 bases; nucleotides not matched to a gene: 7. This CDR3 has 15 residues. The CDR3 region has the DNA TGTGCCAGCAGTTCCGCCGACAGGGGAAATGAAAAACTGTTTTTT. Its translation is CASSSADRGNEKLFF. Full variable domain (missing parts from reference TRBV2 and TRBJ1-4): EPEVTQTPSHQVTQMGQEVILRCVPISNHLYFYWYRQILGQKVEFLVSFYNNEISEKSEIFDDQFSVERPDGSNFTLKIRSTKLEDSAMYFCASSSADRGNEKLFFGSGTQLSVL.

The table lists this clonotype with many counts. This sequence joins TRBV6-1 and TRBJ1-5; D not resolved. The CDR3 spans 17 residues. The germline V gene has CDR1 MNHNS and CDR2 SASEGT. V lost 1 base and J lost 0, with 13 bases in between. CDR3 DNA sequence: TGTGCCAGCAGTGAAGAGGGCCAAGGAAATAGCAATCAGCCCCAGCATTTT. Its protein product is CASSEEGQGNSNQPQHF.

This clonotype occurred many times. The J gene is TRBJ1-5, the V gene TRBV7-9; D is possibly TRBD1 (6 bases). The CDR3 is 13 residues long. Germline V gene sequence: CDR1 SEHNR, CDR2 FQNEAQ (reference sequence). V shed 6 bases and J shed 2 bases, with 8 bases lying between them. CDR3 residues: CASSSGGNQPQHF. In nucleotides, the CDR3 is TGTGCCAGCAGTTCAGGGGGCAATCAGCCCCAGCATTTT.

Ten or more counts support this clonotype. V and J are TRBV5-1 and TRBJ2-7; 9 bases are a match to TRBD1. This CDR3 region has 15 residues. In germline, CDR1 is SGHRS, CDR2 YFSETQ. V lost 5 bases to trimming and J lost 0 bases; unmatched junction nucleotides: 6. Here the CDR3 reads CASRPNRGLSYEQYF. The CDR3 coding sequence is TGCGCCAGCAGGCCGAACAGGGGGCTCTCCTACGAGCAGTACTTC.

In this sample, this clonotype turned up once. V gene TRBV6-2 or TRBV6-3 combines with J gene TRBJ2-5; a possible D gene is TRBD2 (5 bases). The V gene lost 0 bases and the J gene lost 2 bases, with 7 bases spanning the gap. Germline loops: CDR1 MNHEY, CDR2 SVGEGT. The CDR3 spans 14 residues. The CDR3 here is CASSYSRDQETQYF. Here the CDR3 DNA reads TGTGCCAGCAGTTACTCGAGGGATCAAGAGACCCAGTACTTC.

This clonotype was recorded many times. For the CDR3, the DNA is TGTGCCAGCAGCTTTCCAGGGGGAGAGACCCAGTACTTC. Amino acid sequence: CASSFPGGETQYF. V is TRBV7-9 and J is TRBJ2-5, with 7 positions matching TRBD1. Unmatched junction bases numbered 2, after V lost 3 bases and J lost 4 bases. The germline CDR1 and CDR2 sequences are SEHNR and FQNEAQ (reference sequence). CDR3 length: 13 residues.

This clonotype was seen repeatedly, ten times or more. The gene calls are TRBV12-3 or TRBV12-4 and TRBJ1-5; D not certain. V gave up 6 bases and J gave up 7 bases, with 10 bases separating them. This CDR3 is built from 12 residues. CDR3 DNA sequence: TGTGCCAGCAGCATCCACGGACAGCCCCAGCATTTT. This codes for CASSIHGQPQHF.

The J gene is TRBJ2-2, the V gene TRBV24-1; 7 nucleotides align to TRBD1. Germline loops: CDR1 KGHDR, CDR2 SFDVKD. The CDR3 contains 16 residues. Unmatched junction bases numbered 6, after V lost 5 bases and J lost 1 base. DNA for the CDR3: TGTGCCACCAGTGCCCGGGGACAGCTGAACACCGGGGAGCTGTTTTTT. Its translation is CATSARGQLNTGELFF.

In its sample, this clonotype was seen once. The gene calls are TRBV9 and TRBJ2-5, with 8 bases identical to TRBD2. The CDR3 has 14 amino acids. The germline CDR1 and CDR2 sequences are SGDLS and YYNGEE. Trimming at V came to 6 bases and at J to 3 bases, leaving 7 bases not matched to a gene. CDR3 nucleotides: TGTGCCAGCACCCGGGGGGGGCAGGAAGAGACCCAGTACTTC. This sequence encodes CASTRGGQEETQYF.

The sample holds many counts of this clonotype. The chain links TRBV12-3 or TRBV12-4 to TRBJ2-7, with 9 bases aligning to TRBD1. The CDR3 runs to 15 residues. The J segment lost 1 base and the V segment lost 5 bases, leaving 6 bases of the junction unmatched. CDR3 in amino acids: CASSRVTGGSYEQYF. The DNA for the CDR3 is TGTGCCAGCAGTAGGGTGACAGGGGGTTCCTACGAGCAGTACTTC.

This clonotype appeared many times. CDR3 DNA sequence: TGTGCCAGCAGTGAAGGGGGGGCGGGGGGCCAGCCCCAGCATTTT. Protein: CASSEGGAGGQPQHF. The gene calls are TRBV25-1 and TRBJ1-5; possibly TRBD1 for D (6 bases). The CDR3 contains 15 residues. Per germline, CDR1 MGHDK and CDR2 SYGVNS. V was cut by 2 bases and J by 7 bases, with 15 bases left in between.

The CDR3 is CASSLGLRGGYEQYF. CDR3 coding DNA: TGTGCCAGCAGTCTCGGGCTCCGGGGAGGCTACGAGCAGTACTTC. The V and J genes are TRBV28 and TRBJ2-7; weak D call: TRBD2 (6 bases). V lost 5 bases, J lost 3 bases, and 17 bases lay in between. This CDR3 is 15 amino acids long. Germline lookup yields CDR1 MDHEN and CDR2 SYDVKM. The full variable domain, in which reference TRBV28 and TRBJ2-7 provide the parts outside the CDR3, is DVKVTQSSRYLVKRTGEKVFLECVQDMDHENMFWYRQDPGLGLRLIYFSYDVKMKEKGDIPEGYSVSREKKERFSLILESASTNQTSMYLCASSLGLRGGYEQYFGPGTRLTVT.

For this clonotype: A much larger clone sits a single nucleotide away, making a read error possible. This rearrangement joins TRBV19 to TRBJ1-4, with a weak D call TRBD1 (6 bases). Germline CDR1 is LNHDA and CDR2 is SQIVND (reference sequence). The V gene lost 9 bases and the J gene lost 10 bases, with 24 bases spanning the gap. This CDR3 contains 15 residues. The CDR3 DNA reads TGTGCCAGCACCTATGAGGGGGGCGTCGATGGAAAACTGTTTTTT. It is translated as CASTYEGGVDGKLFF.

Regarding this clonotype: Lacking the conserved final phenylalanine or tryptophan, this CDR3 likely reflects a read error. This chain joins TRBV5-1 and TRBJ1-2; D uncertain. The germline V gene has CDR1 SGHRS and CDR2 YFSETQ. The CDR3 contains 13 residues. CDR3 loop: CASSEVSNHGYTS. CDR3 bases: TGCGCCAGCAGCGAAGTCTCTAACCATGGCTACACCTCC.

About this clonotype: Being one base from a much bigger clone, this may be a read error. The CDR3 here is CASSLGNGMGTQYF. The CDR3 nucleotides are TGTGCCAGCAGCTTAGGGAACGGGATGGGTACGCAGTATTTT. V gene TRBV11-2 combines with J gene TRBJ2-3, with D possibly TRBD2 on 5 matching bases. This CDR3 is built from 14 residues. Trimming removed 1 base from V and 8 bases from J, with 13 bases in between. Germline loops: CDR1 SGHAT, CDR2 FQNNGV.

In its sample, this clonotype was seen a few times. The CDR3 nucleotides read TGCAGTGCCGAAGAGGGGGGCAATCAGCCCCAGCATTTT. This codes for CSAEEGGNQPQHF. The chain uses TRBV20-1 and TRBJ1-5, with a possible D match to TRBD1 (6 bases). CDR1 is DFQATT, CDR2 SNEGSKA, per germline (reference sequence). V was pared by 6 bases and J by 2 bases, with 11 bases between. The CDR3 sequence is 13 residues long.

The table lists this clonotype with many counts. V gene TRBV5-5 combines with J gene TRBJ1-2, with 8 bases lining up with TRBD1. The V and J ends lost 4 bases and 3 bases, in that order; junction bases with no gene match: 2. This CDR3 is built from 13 residues. CDR1 is SGHKS, CDR2 YYEKEE, per germline (reference sequence). The CDR3 DNA reads as TGTGCCAGCAGCCAGACAGGGGACTATGGCTACACCTTC. As protein: CASSQTGDYGYTF.

This chain links TRBV10-1 with TRBJ2-7; no firm D call. This CDR3 has 14 amino acids. Trimming pared 0 bases from V and 5 bases from J, leaving 11 bases between. Germline CDR1 WNHNN, CDR2 SYGVQD (reference sequence). As DNA, the CDR3 is TGCGCCAGCAGTGAGTCGCAGTCAGGCAACGAGCAGTACTTC. Its translation is CASSESQSGNEQYF.

The rearrangement joins TRBV9 to TRBJ2-7, with D possibly being TRBD1 (5 bases). V was cut by 0 bases and J by 3 bases, with 13 bases left in between. The CDR3 loop spans 15 amino acids. Germline CDR1 is SGDLS and CDR2 is YYNGEE. The CDR3 region has the DNA TGTGCCAGCAGCGTAGATGGGCAGGGCGACTACGAGCAGTACTTC. Translated, it gives CASSVDGQGDYEQYF.